The clone carrying this T cell receptor beta chain was detected only once. This sample is drawn from a study of metastatic and nonmetastatic thyroid tumors. No treatment of any kind had been given to any patient before thyroid surgery. Using MiXCR, TCRdb reanalyzed the PCR reads. Here the sample spans around 31,000 clones, approximately 15% being singletons. Sample: blood. The TCR sequence derives from a male donor with papillary thyroid cancer or a benign thyroid nodule (not recorded which). Some clones in this sample may be carry-over from other donors' samples.

CDR3 amino acids: CASSSGSGGRYF. CDR3 DNA sequence: TGTGCCAGCAGCTCTGGGTCGGGAGGCCGATACTTC. V usage is TRBV7-2 and J usage is TRBJ2-7, with TRBD2 identical over 7 bases. The J segment lost 13 bases and the V segment lost 4 bases, leaving 10 bases of the junction unmatched. This CDR3 has 12 residues. In germline, CDR1 is SGHTA, CDR2 FQGNSA.